This TCR beta chain stems from a study of shared clonotypes between healthy human individuals. Study in general: The cohort had two women and a few men, ages 18 to 49. Overall study findings and caveats: The authors expected sequencing depth to affect clonotype sharing among donors.

With 6 bases removed from V and 4 bases from J, the gap between germline ends came to 9 bases. The CDR3 spans 13 residues. CDR1 and CDR2 from the germline V gene are SNHLY and FYNNEI. In the study's own analysis: Filtering differed because ImmunoSEQ produced junction-only sequences that carried no quality scores. Assay used: immunoSEQ multiplex PCR; TCRdb lists only in-frame clones, some missing. The DNA was the basis for D and trimming; V, J and clone size are from that table. This sample yields some 530,000 clones, of which 60% to 80% are seen a single time; about 12% belongs to the top ten. Comments on this clone: Its antigen is not identified.

The sequence was obtained from a woman aged 40 to 55 in good health. Some clones in this sample may be carry-over from other donors' samples. Input material: PBMCs. V and J are TRBV2 and TRBJ2-2; D is possibly TRBD1 or TRBD2 (5 bases each). CDR3 residues: CASSTGTTGELFF. As DNA, the CDR3 is TGTGCCAGCAGCACCGGGACCACCGGGGAGCTGTTTTTT.